The clone carrying this T cell receptor beta chain was seen at least ten times. Its matching antigen is unknown. The CDR3 regions of TCR beta were amplified from RNA transcripts. HTBI primers were used for first-round RT-PCR of the TCR CDR3. Via MiXCR, TCRdb re-called the multiplex PCR reads, giving one row per CDR3 protein. The repertoire holds roughly 650,000 distinct CDR3 sequences, with roughly 16% as singletons. This sample was included in a study of T cells in Graves' hyperthyroidism and ophthalmopathy. Turning to the study itself: Blood was drawn when the patient was first diagnosed and still untreated. Study conclusions and caveats: Most thyroid clonotypes that were expanded above 0.001 also turned up in blood.

Unmatched junction bases numbered 10, after V lost 5 bases and J lost 1 base. This CDR3 contains 17 residues. V is TRBV12-3 or TRBV12-4 and J is TRBJ1-1; 10 nucleotides line up with TRBD1. Sequenced material: blood. This receptor was identified in a woman in her 40s with Graves' ophthalmopathy. The chain's CDR3 is CASSLSGTGARNTEAFF. The CDR3 bases are TGTGCCAGCAGTCTGTCCGGGACAGGGGCGAGGAACACTGAAGCTTTCTTT.